These 27 T cell receptor beta chains were sequenced from one sample in a study of CD8 T cells in ankylosing spondylitis (dated by TCRdb to about 2017). Libraries were built with 5' RACE. Instrument used: Illumina HiSeq 2500. In TCRdb, the public reads were trimmed at Q25 with fastp and aligned with MiXCR, with productive beta chains retained. All rows with the same CDR3 protein become a single entry with the most common DNA and genes. In this sample the table shows 250,000 to 300,000 distinct CDR3 sequences, about 19% of which occur a single time. The ten most abundant clones make up around 8% of the sample. Sequenced material: blood, either unsorted or a sorted T cell fraction (not recorded which). The receptors shown here come from a male donor with ankylosing spondylitis or in good health (not recorded which).

This rearrangement joins TRBV30 to TRBJ1-1, with D maybe TRBD1 (5 bases). Trimming took off 3 bases at V and 3 bases at J, with 11 bases between the two ends. This CDR3 region has 13 residues. Germline V lookup: CDR1 GTSNPN, CDR2 SVGIG (reference sequence). CDR3 residues: CAWRTGGYTEAFF. Written as DNA, the CDR3 is TGTGCCTGGAGGACGGGGGGGTACACTGAAGCTTTCTTT.

This clonotype was seen at least ten times. The genes are TRBV5-6 and TRBJ1-6; D remains ambiguous. Looked up from germline, CDR1 is SGHDT and CDR2 is YYEEEE. V was shortened by 4 bases and J by 7 bases, with 15 bases between the two germline ends. The CDR3 loop spans 15 amino acids. CDR3 DNA sequence: TGTGCCAGCAGCCTGTGGTCCAGGCTAAATTCACCCCTCCACTTT. Translating gives CASSLWSRLNSPLHF.

This clonotype has only a few counts. The rearrangement uses TRBV5-5 and TRBJ2-5; D uncertain. Trimming stripped 0 bases from V and 4 bases from J, with 10 bases between. CDR3 length: 14 amino acids. Germline-derived CDR1 and CDR2 are SGHKS and YYEKEE (reference sequence). The CDR3, as DNA: TGTGCCAGCAGCTTGGATGTAGGGATAGAGACCCAGTACTTC. Protein product: CASSLDVGIETQYF.

This clonotype came up a few times. The V gene is TRBV5-1, the J gene TRBJ2-5, with D perhaps matching TRBD2 (5 bases). Trimming pared 4 bases from V and 5 bases from J, leaving 18 bases between. The CDR3 totals 15 residues. Germline assignment: CDR1 SGHRS and CDR2 YFSETQ. The CDR3 reads CASSTNLAFGETQYF. DNA of the CDR3: TGCGCCAGCAGCACCAACCTAGCTTTCGGCGAGACCCAGTACTTC.

This clonotype was recorded at least ten times. The rearrangement uses TRBV12-3 or TRBV12-4 and TRBJ2-2; D is perhaps TRBD2 (5 bases). The CDR3 totals 17 residues. V was shortened by 1 base and J by 10 bases, with 22 bases between the two germline ends. The CDR3 here is CASSLGGRISRILELFF. Written as DNA, the CDR3 is TGTGCCAGCAGTTTAGGAGGGCGGATCTCCCGAATCCTGGAGCTGTTTTTT.

The chain joins TRBV5-1 to TRBJ1-1; 10 bases fit TRBD1. J lost 2 bases, V lost 4 bases, and 8 bases had no gene match. The CDR3 contains 16 residues. CDR1 SGHRS and CDR2 YFSETQ come from the germline V gene. The CDR3 is CASSADRGQRNTEAFF. CDR3 bases: TGCGCCAGCAGCGCAGACAGGGGGCAGAGAAACACTGAAGCTTTCTTT.

This clonotype has at least ten counts. The rearrangement links TRBV20-1 to TRBJ2-7, with D possibly matching TRBD1 (6 bases). Looked up from germline, CDR1 is DFQATT and CDR2 is SNEGSKA (reference sequence). V lost 0 bases and J 3 bases, leaving 9 bases between the germline ends. The CDR3 consists of 13 residues. CDR3 sequence: CSAREGAFYEQYV. The CDR3 DNA is TGCAGTGCTAGAGAGGGGGCATTCTACGAGCAGTACGTC.

This clonotype appeared a few times. The CDR3: CASSQVLGRQGNSGNTIYF. Written as DNA, the CDR3 is TGCGCCAGCAGCCAAGTTCTTGGCCGACAGGGAAACTCTGGAAACACCATATATTTT. This chain connects TRBV4-1 to TRBJ1-3; TRBD1 aligns across 7 bases. The V and J ends lost 1 base and 0 bases, in that order; junction bases with no gene match: 12. Looked up from germline, CDR1 is MGHRA and CDR2 is YSYEKL. This CDR3 has 19 residues.

The genes are TRBV7-9 and TRBJ2-1; a possible D gene is TRBD1 (6 bases). From germline, CDR1 is SEHNR and CDR2 FQNEAQ (reference sequence). Trimming took 2 bases from V and 0 from J, leaving 11 bases between them. The CDR3 consists of 16 residues. CDR3 residues: CASSLSQGSSYNEQFF. DNA of the CDR3: TGTGCCAGCAGCTTATCGCAGGGGAGCTCCTACAATGAGCAGTTCTTC.

This clonotype was counted between two and nine times. The gene calls are TRBV10-3 and TRBJ1-2; D perhaps matches TRBD1 (6 bases). V was clipped by 3 bases and J by 4 bases, with 12 bases between them. Germline V CDR1 and CDR2: ENHRY, SYGVKD. This CDR3 contains 14 residues. The CDR3 DNA is TGTGCCATCAGTGAACCGGGACAAGGCTATGGCTACACCTTC. Translated, it gives CAISEPGQGYGYTF.

The CDR3 loop is CASSNRAGYTF. Written as DNA, the CDR3 is TGTGCCAGCAGTAACAGGGCCGGCTACACCTTC. The rearrangement uses TRBV3-1 and TRBJ1-2; the D gene is possibly TRBD1 (6 bases). Germline-derived CDR1 and CDR2 are LGHDT and YNNKEL (reference sequence). The V gene lost 6 bases and the J gene lost 8 bases, with 10 bases spanning the gap. The CDR3 has 11 amino acids.

This clonotype occurred a few times. The chain has TRBV12-3 or TRBV12-4 and TRBJ2-2; D is possibly TRBD1 or TRBD2 (6 bases each). The CDR3 covers 16 residues. V lost 4 bases to trimming and J lost 2 bases, with 14 bases between them. The CDR3 DNA reads TGTGCCAGCAGTTCTGGGGGGACACTCAACACCGGGGAGCTGTTTTTT. Protein: CASSSGGTLNTGELFF.

This clonotype has just a few counts. This rearrangement joins TRBV20-1 to TRBJ1-1; no definite D call. Germline V gives CDR1 DFQATT, CDR2 SNEGSKA (reference sequence). The CDR3 has 14 residues. Trimming stripped 5 bases from V and 1 base from J, with 14 bases between. Here the CDR3 reads CSASVPPKNTEAFF. As DNA, the CDR3 is TGCAGTGCTTCTGTCCCTCCTAAGAACACTGAAGCTTTCTTT.

The chain carries TRBV5-1 and TRBJ2-5; D gene uncertain. V was trimmed by 3 bases and J by 3 bases, leaving 12 bases between them. The V gene's germline CDR1 is SGHRS and CDR2 YFSETQ. The CDR3 length is 14 residues. The CDR3 sequence: CASSSASSKETQYF. As DNA, the CDR3 is TGCGCCAGCAGCTCCGCCTCGAGCAAAGAGACCCAGTACTTC.

The CDR3 DNA sequence: TGTGCCAGCAGCACAGGGATCGGTCAGCCCCAGCATTTT. Encoded protein: CASSTGIGQPQHF. The chain combines TRBV12-3 or TRBV12-4 with TRBJ1-5; a possible D gene is TRBD1 (6 bases). CDR3 length: 13 amino acids. V lost 6 bases to trimming and J lost 6 bases, with 12 bases between them.

This clonotype has a handful of counts. The gene calls are TRBV5-1 and TRBJ2-2; 8 nucleotides match TRBD2. The CDR3 totals 17 residues. The V segment lost 4 bases and the J segment 0 bases; nucleotides outside the gene matches: 8. Germline V gives CDR1 SGHRS, CDR2 YFSETQ. CDR3 region: CASSPGRGGANTGELFF. In DNA form, the CDR3 reads TGCGCCAGCAGCCCCGGGAGGGGCGGGGCGAACACCGGGGAGCTGTTTTTT.

This clonotype was found once. The chain is built from TRBV20-1 and TRBJ2-1, with TRBD1 identical over 7 bases. The CDR3 is made up of 13 amino acids. Germline V gene sequence: CDR1 DFQATT, CDR2 SNEGSKA (reference sequence). After removal of 4 bases from V and 3 bases from J, the junction contained 3 bases not matched to a gene. CDR3 DNA sequence: TGCAGTGCTATACAGGGGCACTACAATGAGCAGTTCTTC. Its protein product is CSAIQGHYNEQFF.

The chain uses TRBV6-1 and TRBJ2-2, with 12 bases matching TRBD2. Trimming cost V 6 bases and J 5 bases; bases outside gene matches: 7. This CDR3 has 16 amino acids. CDR1 is MNHNS, CDR2 SASEGT, per germline. This CDR3 reads CASSLALAGGTGELFF. The CDR3 DNA reads as TGTGCCAGCAGCCTTGCGCTAGCGGGAGGGACCGGGGAGCTGTTTTTT.

The chain employs TRBV5-1 and TRBJ1-3, with D tentatively TRBD1 (5 bases). V lost 5 bases and J 0 bases, leaving 12 bases between the germline ends. Germline CDR1 reads SGHRS; CDR2 reads YFSETQ. The CDR3 is 15 residues long. CDR3 residues: CASRVGAASGNTIYF. CDR3 nucleotides: TGCGCCAGCAGGGTCGGGGCAGCCTCTGGAAACACCATATATTTT.

The chain couples TRBV7-8 to TRBJ1-5, with D tentatively TRBD1 (6 bases). The CDR3 has 16 residues. CDR1 SGHVS and CDR2 FQNEAQ come from the germline V gene. The V end lost 1 base, the J end lost 7 bases, and 17 bases lay between the germline ends. The CDR3 region is CASSLGLGGILQPQHF. The CDR3 DNA reads as TGTGCCAGCAGCTTAGGATTAGGGGGAATTTTGCAGCCCCAGCATTTT.

The chain uses TRBV3-1 and TRBJ1-5; D remains unclear. Trimming took off 2 bases at V and 6 bases at J, with 14 bases between the two ends. The CDR3 has 15 amino acids. Germline-derived CDR1 and CDR2 are LGHDT and YNNKEL (reference sequence). The CDR3, as DNA: TGTGCCAGCAGCCAAACGGGAGGGTCGGGTCAGCCCCAGCATTTT. Translation: CASSQTGGSGQPQHF.

This rearrangement joins TRBV5-6 to TRBJ2-3; D is possibly TRBD1 or TRBD2 (5 bases each). V was clipped by 1 base and J by 3 bases, with 12 bases between them. The CDR3 runs 15 residues. CDR1 and CDR2 from the germline V gene are SGHDT and YYEEEE. CDR3 region: CASSLKRDGTDTQYF. Written as DNA, the CDR3 is TGTGCCAGCAGCTTGAAAAGGGACGGAACAGATACGCAGTATTTT.

This clonotype showed up just a few times. V and J are TRBV5-1 and TRBJ2-1, with TRBD2 matching 11 bases. V gave up 4 bases and J gave up 0 bases; unmatched junction bases: 6. CDR3 size: 17 residues. CDR1 and CDR2 from the germline V gene are SGHRS and YFSETQ. The CDR3 bases are TGCGCCAGCAGCATGAGACTAGCGGGGAGCTCCTACAATGAGCAGTTCTTC. This encodes CASSMRLAGSSYNEQFF.

This clonotype was seen more than once but under ten times. J is TRBJ2-3 and V is TRBV11-3, with 12 bases identical to TRBD2. The germline V gene encodes CDR1 SGHNT and CDR2 YENEEA. The ends lost 4 bases at V and 2 bases at J; junction bases unmatched: 4. CDR3 size: 16 residues. The CDR3 nucleotides are TGTGCCAGCAGCTCGACTAGCGGGGGATCCACAGATACGCAGTATTTT. This gives the protein CASSSTSGGSTDTQYF.

This clonotype was detected many times. The chain carries TRBV10-3 and TRBJ2-1; D tentatively reads TRBD1 or TRBD2 (5 bases each). Germline V CDR1 and CDR2: ENHRY, SYGVKD. The CDR3 spans 17 residues. V was pared by 2 bases and J by 6 bases, with 20 bases between. Written as DNA, the CDR3 is TGTGCCATCAGTGAGAGCTACCTACCGGGACCTTTCAATGAGCAGTTCTTC. It is translated as CAISESYLPGPFNEQFF.

This chain joins TRBV27 and TRBJ2-7; D unresolved. The CDR3 extends over 13 amino acids. V was trimmed by 6 bases and J by 4 bases, leaving 13 bases between them. Germline CDR1 and CDR2: MNHEY and SMNVEV (reference sequence). The CDR3 nucleotides read TGTGCCAGCAGCCTCGAGGTAGGGTACGAGCAGTACGTC. Amino acids: CASSLEVGYEQYV.

The chain recombines TRBV10-3 with TRBJ2-5; D call uncertain. Trimming took 1 base from V and 3 from J, leaving 6 bases between them. The length of the CDR3 is 13 residues. The germline CDR1 and CDR2 sequences are ENHRY and SYGVKD. The CDR3 sequence is CAISEFSKETQYF. Here the CDR3 DNA reads TGTGCCATCAGTGAGTTCAGCAAAGAGACCCAGTACTTC.